This passage covers 8 T cell receptor beta chains from one sample sequenced in a study of cytomegalovirus exposure and HLA in healthy donors. In the PCR, 60 Vbeta and 13 Jbeta primers were used. The repertoire was sequenced with immunoSEQ multiplex PCR; TCRdb's copy has only in-frame clones and lacks some. The repertoire table contains about 90,000 clones. Sequenced material: PBMCs. The source of these receptors is a woman aged 25 to 39 in good health and CMV-seronegative.

The V call is TRBV6-5, the J call TRBJ2-1, with 8 bases lining up with TRBD2. The CDR3 length is 16 residues. Germline CDR1 and CDR2: MNHEY and SVGAGI. With 0 bases clipped from V and 5 bases from J, the junction kept 6 bases outside the gene matches. The DNA of the CDR3 is TGTGCCAGCAGTTACTCAGAGATAGCGGGGAACAATGAGCAGTTCTTC. This encodes CASSYSEIAGNNEQFF.

The V and J genes are TRBV14 and TRBJ2-7; no reliable D call. This CDR3 has 13 amino acids. Germline V gives CDR1 SGHDN, CDR2 FVKESK. The ends were cut back, 3 bases at V and 4 bases at J, with 10 bases in the middle. As DNA, the CDR3 is TGTGCCAGCAGCCATATAGACGGGTACGAGCAGTACTTC. Protein sequence: CASSHIDGYEQYF. Together with reference TRBV14 and TRBJ2-7, the CDR3 gives the full variable domain: EAGVTQFPSHSVIEKGQTVTLRCDPISGHDNLYWYRRVMGKEIKFLLHFVKESKQDESGMPNNRFLAERTGGTYSTLKVQPAELEDSGVYFCASSHIDGYEQYFGPGTRLTVT.

DNA for the CDR3: TGTGCCAGCAGCAGCAGGGTTTCGAACACTGAAGCTTTCTTT. Protein sequence: CASSSRVSNTEAFF. The genes are TRBV11-1 and TRBJ1-1; tentative D call: TRBD1 (5 bases). Trimming took 5 bases from V and 1 from J, leaving 11 bases between them. Germline-derived CDR1 and CDR2 are SGHAT and FQDESV (reference sequence). This CDR3 spans 14 amino acids.

The chain recombines TRBV5-1 with TRBJ2-3; 8 bases are shared with TRBD2. Trimming removed 0 bases from V and 2 bases from J; junction bases left unmatched: 5. CDR1 SGHRS and CDR2 YFSETQ come from the germline V gene. CDR3 length equals 16 residues. The CDR3: CASSLGISGVTDTQYF. DNA of the CDR3: TGCGCCAGCAGCTTGGGAATTAGCGGGGTCACAGATACGCAGTATTTT.

The chain is built from TRBV19 and TRBJ1-5, with D tentatively TRBD1 (5 bases). Germline V CDR1 and CDR2: LNHDA, SQIVND (reference sequence). The V end lost 1 base, the J end lost 7 bases, and 14 bases lay between the germline ends. The CDR3 is 15 amino acids. The CDR3 region has the DNA TGTGCCAGTAGTATAGTGGGCAGGGAGGGCCAGCCCCAGCATTTT. This encodes CASSIVGREGQPQHF.

CDR3 sequence: CASSSLQDRGMNTEAFF. The CDR3 DNA is TGTGCCAGCAGCTCTCTCCAAGACAGGGGAATGAACACTGAAGCTTTCTTT. V is TRBV5-6 and J is TRBJ1-1, with 8 bases aligning to TRBD1. The length of the CDR3 is 17 residues. The junction had 10 bases not matched to a gene; V was cut back by 3 bases and J by 0 bases. Germline CDR1 reads SGHDT; CDR2 reads YYEEEE.

The chain links TRBV19 to TRBJ2-7; 7 bases map to TRBD2. CDR1 is LNHDA and CDR2 is SQIVND in the germline V gene (reference sequence). This CDR3 is 16 amino acids long. The ends lost 3 bases at V and 3 bases at J; junction bases unmatched: 11. This CDR3 reads CASSMSIAWEGYEQYF. The CDR3 DNA reads as TGTGCCAGTAGTATGTCGATAGCCTGGGAGGGCTACGAGCAGTACTTC.

This rearrangement joins TRBV5-6 to TRBJ1-2; D uncertain. The CDR3 has 14 residues. Germline values: CDR1 SGHDT, CDR2 YYEEEE. The V and J ends lost 5 bases and 3 bases respectively, with 14 bases between them. The CDR3 region is CASSTPRGYYGYTF. Here the CDR3 DNA reads TGTGCCAGCAGTACCCCCCGGGGTTACTATGGCTACACCTTC.